The present T cell receptor (beta chain) was sequenced within a study of blood T cell repertoires in COVID-19. About the study: PBMCs, B-cell-depleted T cells, or T cells were the source of the cDNA or gDNA that made up the material.

Profiling relied on immunoSEQ multiplex PCR, and the TCRdb table lists in-frame clones only, not all of them. This sample has tens of thousands of clones, with 70% to 80% found just once. V shed 1 base and J shed 3 bases, with 14 bases lying between them. This CDR3 spans 17 amino acids. In germline, CDR1 is KGHDR, CDR2 SFDVKD. This receptor was taken from an older man with active or convalescent COVID-19. This chain uses TRBV24-1 with TRBJ2-2; perhaps TRBD2 as D (6 bases). The sequenced sample consisted of peripheral blood. The chain's CDR3 is CATSDFGSGGYTGELFF. The CDR3 region has the DNA TGTGCCACCAGTGATTTCGGGTCAGGAGGGTACACCGGGGAGCTGTTTTTT.